This entry features one T cell receptor (beta chain) sequence. This clonotype was counted a few times. Its antigen has not been determined. No much larger clone exists at a distance of one base, and base qualities are not known. These data are taken from a study of T-cell memory formation after mild COVID-19 (dated by TCRdb to the early 2020s). A note on the overall study: TCR sequence clusters from the two donors were largely donor specific. T-cell clones expanding and contracting after mild COVID-19 in a couple of donors were tracked by longitudinal TCRalpha and TCRbeta repertoire sequencing. The cohort was made up of two young adult volunteers, one female and one male, who were previously healthy. Overall study results and their limits: Only two mild cases were covered by the study, and larger cohorts that include severe cases with pre-infection samples were considered necessary. Some responding clones were found in pre-infection memory, which suggests that pre-existing cross-reactive memory T cells took part in the SARS-CoV-2 response. SARS-CoV-2 specificity of the second-wave clones peaking on day 37 was not confirmed. Contracting CD4+ clones were found mainly in CM and EM memory subsets, while CD8+ clones were enriched in EMRA. Clones contracting from day 15 to 85 had balanced CD4/CD8 phenotypes, while a second wave expanding from day 15 to 37 was biased towards CD4+.

CDR1 and CDR2 are drawn from the germline V gene: MGHDK, SYGVNS. V lost 1 base and J lost 4 bases, and the count of bases not matched to a germline gene is 14. Inclusive of the bounding cysteine and phenylalanine, the CDR3 is 18 residues long. Only the CDR3 region is kept as DNA, spanning 54 bases read in frame from base 1. Sequencer: Illumina NovaSeq 6000. TCRalpha and TCRbeta cDNA libraries were constructed by 5'RACE with constant-segment primers, with sample barcodes and unique molecular identifiers being introduced. Trizol reagent was used to extract RNA from every sample. The libraries were amplified in two PCR steps, and the second step added a second sample barcode and Illumina TruSeq adapters. Libraries were sequenced on an Illumina NovaSeq with 2 x 150 bp paired-end reads. Per the authors' processing: Demultiplexing of reads and collapsing into UMI-guided consensus sequences were performed with migec v1.2.7. Using mixcr v2.1.11, the UMI consensuses were aligned to TRA and TRB V and J templates and assembled into clonotypes. Clonotypes were classified as expanded or contracted when called significant by both edgeR and NoisET, with noise models trained on biological replicates. edgeR calls used a false discovery rate-adjusted p below 0.01 and a log2 fold-change threshold of 1. As an exploratory analysis of dynamics, max-normalized trajectories of the 1000 most abundant clonotypes were examined with PCA combined with hierarchical clustering. Each responding clone was given a CD4 or CD8 phenotype based on the CD4+ and CD8+ repertoires, which had been sequenced separately. TCRdb itself trimmed the public reads at Q25 with fastp, ran MiXCR and retained productive beta chains. Entries that share a CDR3 protein sequence are merged under the most common genes and DNA. These V and J calls originate from TCRdb's pipeline instead of the authors' own analysis. The sample yields about 310,000 distinct CDR3 sequences; approximately 19% were counted once. The ten largest clonotypes hold around 21% of the sample.

Ficoll-Paque density gradient centrifugation was used to isolate PBMCs. Rearrangement joined TRBV25-1 to TRBJ1-2; 8 junctional bases match TRBD1. This sequence originates from a man between 18 and 29 years old who had mild COVID-19 (a few samples of this study predate the infection). The sample titles of this study are shuffled in the database, so cell type and time point are left out; the donor was told from shared clones. Sequenced sample: PBMCs or a T cell subset sorted from them (not recorded which). The CDR3 protein is CASSELGRGPESIYGYTF. The bases are TGTGCCAGCAGTGAATTGGGCAGGGGGCCTGAAAGTATCTATGGCTACACCTTC.